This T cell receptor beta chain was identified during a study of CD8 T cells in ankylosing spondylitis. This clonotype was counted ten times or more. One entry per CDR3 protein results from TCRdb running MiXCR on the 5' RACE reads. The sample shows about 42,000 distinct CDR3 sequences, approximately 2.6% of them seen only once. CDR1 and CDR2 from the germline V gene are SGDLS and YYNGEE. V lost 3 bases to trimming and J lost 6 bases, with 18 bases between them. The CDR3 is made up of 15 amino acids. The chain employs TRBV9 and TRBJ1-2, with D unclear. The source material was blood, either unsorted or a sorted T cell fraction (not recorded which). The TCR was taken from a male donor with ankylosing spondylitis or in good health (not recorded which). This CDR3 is CASSASINLENGYTF. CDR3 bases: TGTGCCAGCAGCGCCTCAATTAACCTCGAAAATGGCTACACCTTC.